This T cell receptor (beta chain) was obtained from a study of brain T cells in children with intractable seizures. TCRdb's copy holds only in-frame clones and misses some; the assay was immunoSEQ multiplex PCR. The sample yields about 350,000 clones, over 90% seen once. Time point of the sample: blood from clinic visit 5 months post-surgery; TSC patient then seizure free. Surgery cases with the highest brain T cell transcript signatures were chosen for sequencing. Comment on this clone: The antigen is unknown.

Study observations and caveats: HCMV serostatus was not known, and viral specificity came from CDR3 similarity only.

The sample consisted of peripheral blood, taken 5 to 6 months after surgery. The TCR originated in a boy under two years old with tuberous sclerosis and intractable seizures.

The CDR3 sequence: CASSSGELFF. CDR3 bases: TGTGCCAGCAGTTCGGGGGAGCTGTTTTTT. This sequence joins TRBV12-3 or TRBV12-4 and TRBJ2-2; no clear D gene. With 4 bases removed from V and 8 bases from J, the gap between germline ends came to 2 bases. CDR3 size: 10 residues.